This T cell receptor beta chain derives from a study of cytomegalovirus exposure and HLA in healthy donors. Whole-study context: The same platform was used for the 100 to 150 validation repertoires and the roughly 720 first-cohort repertoires, a later analysis reported.

Whole-study results and caveats: Cytomegalovirus status was reportedly diagnosed by the classifier with high specificity and sensitivity. It was found in a later analysis that first-cohort TCR clusters tended to co-occur in the 120 validation repertoires.

The germline V gene has CDR1 SEHNR and CDR2 FQNEAQ (reference sequence). The CDR3 is made up of 17 amino acids. Some clones are missing from TCRdb's copy, which holds only in-frame ones; the method was immunoSEQ multiplex PCR. The table has roughly 150,000 clones, over 85% seen once; the top ten hold approximately 10%. Regarding this clone: What it binds is not known.

The donors were in the approximately 120-subject validation cohort; that cohort was separate from the roughly 730-subject first cohort. The chain uses TRBV7-9 and TRBJ1-2; 7 bases match TRBD1. The sample taken for sequencing was PBMCs. The receptor's source is a woman aged 18-29 years in good health and CMV-seropositive. The CDR3 DNA sequence: TGTGCGAAGACAGGGCGAAGTAAACCCCGGGGGAACTATGGCTACACCTTC. Residues: CAKTGRSKPRGNYGYTF.